The source of this TCR beta chain is a study of T cells in Graves' hyperthyroidism and ophthalmopathy (dated by TCRdb to about 2019). A note on the overall study: To identify TCR V-J signatures that set the groups apart, the researchers used a discovery cohort of 90 to 100 patients, made up of approximately 43 with Graves' ophthalmopathy and approximately 57 with stable Graves' hyperthyroidism. An independent validation cohort of about 19 hyperthyroidism patients and about 16 patients who later progressed to ophthalmopathy tested prospective prediction of ophthalmopathy. The roughly 91 discovery patients were randomly divided into training and test sets at a 7:3 ratio. Thyroid tissue and blood T-cell repertoires from over 5 Graves' hyperthyroidism patients were also compared in the study. After blood sampling, hyperthyroidism patients were treated with methimazole at a starting dose of 30 mg daily, and ophthalmopathy patients were treated with high-dose intravenous methylprednisolone. TCR Vbeta CDR3 sequencing of 120 to 150 peripheral blood samples (43 ophthalmopathy, approximately 80 hyperthyroidism and 17 progressor patients) is reported in the paper.

The TCR beta CDR3 regions were amplified from RNA transcripts. A first-round RT-PCR of the TCR CDR3 used the HTBI primer set with the Qiagen OneStep RT-PCR kit. Libraries were constructed in a second round of multiplex PCR, after which size selection and purification were performed. Sequencing of the libraries was done on an Illumina HiSeq2000 using paired-end 100 bp reads. The paper's processing steps were these. SOAPnuke was used to process the raw data, throwing out any read that contained adapters or uncalled bases, had a mean Phred below 15, or lacked an exact constant-primer or identifier match. High-quality paired reads were merged with COPE v1.2.5, and unique nucleotide sequences were defined as clonotypes. MiTCR v1.1 was used to align clonotypes to the IMGT TRBV, TRBD and TRBJ reference segments. The analysis was restricted to V-J combinations with a frequency above 0.0001, which together covered about 99% of the repertoires. A TCS score was defined as the ratio between F50 (clonal expansion) and ExV (chaos), using BLOSUM62-based TCRdist between CDR3 peptides within each V-J. Welch's t-statistics and random forest reduced 500 to 650 V-J features to some 14, which were used in a naive Bayes classifier (R e1071). Thyroid-blood repertoire similarity was quantified with the Morisita-Horn index. TCRdb trimmed the raw reads at Q25, called clones with MiXCR and kept productive beta chains. For every CDR3 protein sequence, its rows merge into one entry that carries the most common genes and DNA. The V and J calls, along with clone size, are taken from TCRdb and not from the paper's own processing. The sample table contains approximately 98,000 distinct CDR3 sequences; only one count was recorded for 35% to 45% of them. Jointly, the top ten make up roughly a tenth of the sample.

Including the terminal cysteine and phenylalanine, the CDR3 comprises 13 residues. Only the CDR3 portion is preserved as DNA: 39 bases, with reading frame beginning at the first base. The germline ends are 13 bases apart after V is trimmed by 5 bases and J by 6 bases. CDR1 and CDR2 were assigned from the germline V gene (reference sequence) as LGHDT and YNNKEL. This clonotype was detected a few times. Which antigen it targets is not known. The record has no base qualities; no much larger clone is one base away. Study-level results and caveats: No statistical method was used to fix the sample size in advance, and group allocation was not hidden from the investigators. In validation, the model predicted progression to ophthalmopathy with just under 71% sensitivity and roughly 75% specificity, a median of 6.5 months before onset. In cross-validation, a model built on a 13 V-J signature told ophthalmopathy apart from stable hyperthyroidism with roughly 87% sensitivity and approximately 84% specificity, and in testing the same model reached 80%/75%. Most expanded thyroid clonotypes (frequency above 0.001) were also found in blood, which suggests that blood repertoires may mirror thyroid immune responses.

Graves' hyperthyroidism was defined as stable when no progression to ophthalmopathy occurred over 18 months of follow-up. Hyperthyroidism patients were aged 18 to 65 years and newly diagnosed, with disease duration of less than 2 months. Exclusion was applied to patients with uncontrolled infections, other autoimmune diseases, pregnancy or lactation. Diagnoses were established on the basis of clinical symptoms, serum thyroxine and TRAb, thyroid ultrasound, and orbital computed tomography. Total RNA was extracted using Trizol reagent, and RNA quality was assessed on an Agilent 2100 Bioanalyzer. Sample: peripheral blood or thyroid tissue (not recorded which). This receptor was obtained from a woman in her twenties or thirties with Graves' hyperthyroidism. The receptor chain draws on TRBV3-1 and TRBJ1-1; no confident D gene assignment can be made. The CDR3 protein: CASSSLWVPEAFF. The nucleotides are TGTGCCAGCAGCTCGCTGTGGGTCCCTGAAGCTTTCTTT. The full variable domain, completed from the reference TRBV3-1 and TRBJ1-1 proteins outside the CDR3, reads DTAVSQTPKYLVTQMGNDKSIKCEQNLGHDTMYWYKQDSKKFLKIMFSYNNKELIINETVPNRFSPKSPDKAHLNLHINSLELGDSAVYFCASSSLWVPEAFFGQGTRLTVV.